This TCR beta chain is from a study of blood T cell repertoires in COVID-19. There are 14 residues in the CDR3. CDR1 is MNHEY, CDR2 SMNVEV, per germline (reference sequence). V was trimmed by 6 bases and J by 4 bases, leaving 13 bases between them. The Seattle site enrolled patients during active infection and followed them longitudinally. The data were produced by immunoSEQ multiplex PCR, yet TCRdb's version contains in-frame clones alone and is incomplete. This sample has some 240,000 clones, with around 90% found just once. This chain connects TRBV27 to TRBJ2-1; a possible D gene is TRBD1 (6 bases). The source is a man in his 60s with COVID-19, enrolled during active disease. Input material: peripheral blood. DNA of the CDR3: TGTGCCAGCAGGGAGGACAGCCAATACAATGAGCAGTTCTTC. Residues: CASREDSQYNEQFF.